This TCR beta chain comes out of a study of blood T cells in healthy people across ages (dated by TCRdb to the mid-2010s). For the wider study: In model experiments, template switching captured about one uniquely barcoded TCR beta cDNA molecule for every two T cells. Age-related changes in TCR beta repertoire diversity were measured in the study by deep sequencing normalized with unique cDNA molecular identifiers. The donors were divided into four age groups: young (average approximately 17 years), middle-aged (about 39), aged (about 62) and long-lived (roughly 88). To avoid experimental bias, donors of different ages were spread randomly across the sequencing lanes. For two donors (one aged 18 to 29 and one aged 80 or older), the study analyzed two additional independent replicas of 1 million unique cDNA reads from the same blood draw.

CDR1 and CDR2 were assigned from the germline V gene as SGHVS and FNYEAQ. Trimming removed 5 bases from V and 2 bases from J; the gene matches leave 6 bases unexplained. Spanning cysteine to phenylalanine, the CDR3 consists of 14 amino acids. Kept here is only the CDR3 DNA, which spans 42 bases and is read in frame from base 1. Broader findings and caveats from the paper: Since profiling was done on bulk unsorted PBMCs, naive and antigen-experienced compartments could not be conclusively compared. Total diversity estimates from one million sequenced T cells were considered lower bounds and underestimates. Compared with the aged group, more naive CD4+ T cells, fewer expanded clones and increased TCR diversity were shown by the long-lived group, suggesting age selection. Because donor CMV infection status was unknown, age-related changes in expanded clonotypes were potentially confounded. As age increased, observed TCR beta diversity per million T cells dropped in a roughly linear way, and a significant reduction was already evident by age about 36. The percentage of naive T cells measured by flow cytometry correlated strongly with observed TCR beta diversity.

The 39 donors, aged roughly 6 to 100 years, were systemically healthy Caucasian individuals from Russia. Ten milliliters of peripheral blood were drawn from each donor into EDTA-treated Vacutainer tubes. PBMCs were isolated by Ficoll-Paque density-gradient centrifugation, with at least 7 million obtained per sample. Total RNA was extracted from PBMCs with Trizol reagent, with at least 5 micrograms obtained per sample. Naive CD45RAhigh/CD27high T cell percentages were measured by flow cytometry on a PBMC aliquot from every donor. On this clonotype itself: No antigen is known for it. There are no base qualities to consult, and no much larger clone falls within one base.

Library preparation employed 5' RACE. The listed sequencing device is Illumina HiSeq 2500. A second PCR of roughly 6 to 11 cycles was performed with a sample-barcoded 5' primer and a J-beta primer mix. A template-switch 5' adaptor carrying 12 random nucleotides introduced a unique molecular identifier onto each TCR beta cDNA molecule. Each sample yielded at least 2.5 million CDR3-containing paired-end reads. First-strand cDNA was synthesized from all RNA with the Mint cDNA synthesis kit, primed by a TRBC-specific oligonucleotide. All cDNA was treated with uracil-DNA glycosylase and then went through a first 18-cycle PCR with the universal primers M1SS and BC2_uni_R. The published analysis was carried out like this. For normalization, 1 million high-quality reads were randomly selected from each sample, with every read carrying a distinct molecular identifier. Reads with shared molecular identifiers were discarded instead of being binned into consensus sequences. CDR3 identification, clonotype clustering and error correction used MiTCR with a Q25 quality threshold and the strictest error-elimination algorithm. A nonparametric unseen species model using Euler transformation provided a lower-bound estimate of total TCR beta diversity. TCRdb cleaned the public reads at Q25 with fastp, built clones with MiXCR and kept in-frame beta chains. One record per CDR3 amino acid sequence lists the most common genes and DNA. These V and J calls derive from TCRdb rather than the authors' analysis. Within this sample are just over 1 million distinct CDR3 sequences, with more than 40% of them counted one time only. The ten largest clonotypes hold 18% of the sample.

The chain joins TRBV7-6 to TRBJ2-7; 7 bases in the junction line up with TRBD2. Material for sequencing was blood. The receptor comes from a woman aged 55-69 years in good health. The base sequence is TGTGCCAGCAGCCTCGGGACTACCCCCTACGAGCAGTACTTC. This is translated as CASSLGTTPYEQYF.